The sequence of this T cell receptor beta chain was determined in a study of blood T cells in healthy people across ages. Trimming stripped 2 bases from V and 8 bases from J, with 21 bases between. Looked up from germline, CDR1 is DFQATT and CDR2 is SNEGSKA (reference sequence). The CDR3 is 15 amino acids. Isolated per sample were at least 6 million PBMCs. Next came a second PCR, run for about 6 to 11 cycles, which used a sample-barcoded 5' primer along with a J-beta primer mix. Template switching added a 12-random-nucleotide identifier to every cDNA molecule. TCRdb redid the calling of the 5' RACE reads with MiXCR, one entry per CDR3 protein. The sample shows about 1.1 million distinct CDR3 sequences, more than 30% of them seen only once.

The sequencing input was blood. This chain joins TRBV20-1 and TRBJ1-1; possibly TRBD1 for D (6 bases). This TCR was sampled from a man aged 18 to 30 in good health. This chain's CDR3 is CSARSLGRAQGEAFF. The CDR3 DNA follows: TGCAGTGCTAGATCCTTGGGACGGGCACAGGGAGAAGCTTTCTTT.